The 19 T cell receptor beta chains listed next were all sequenced from one sample in a study of blood T cell repertoires in COVID-19. TCRdb keeps only in-frame clones here, not all; method: immunoSEQ multiplex PCR. The sample contains 200,000 to 300,000 clones, 84% of which appear only once. Source material: peripheral blood. These receptors originate from a man between 45 and 60 years old with acute or convalescent COVID-19.

V gene TRBV6-5 combines with J gene TRBJ1-4; D remains unclear. CDR1 is MNHEY, CDR2 SVGAGI, per germline. Trimming removed 0 bases from V and 7 bases from J, with 6 bases in between. CDR3 length: 13 amino acids. The CDR3 bases are TGTGCCAGCAGTTACTCGTCGGGTGAAAAACTGTTTTTT. Translated: CASSYSSGEKLFF.

The chain has TRBV4-2 and TRBJ1-2; 7 bases are shared with TRBD1. The J segment lost 0 bases and the V segment lost 5 bases, leaving 3 bases of the junction unmatched. Per germline, CDR1 LGHNA and CDR2 YNFKEQ. The CDR3 is 14 amino acids. CDR3: CASSSGQTNYGYTF. The CDR3 DNA sequence: TGTGCCAGCAGCTCGGGACAGACTAACTATGGCTACACCTTC.

The rearrangement links TRBV7-8 to TRBJ2-1, with a possible D match to TRBD1 (7 bases). Per the germline V gene, CDR1 is SGHVS and CDR2 is FQNEAQ. The germline V and J ends were trimmed by 5 bases and 7 bases, with 24 bases remaining between them. CDR3 size: 17 residues. The CDR3 here is CASSPTIFDRDFNEQFF. For the CDR3, the DNA is TGTGCCAGCAGCCCGACCATTTTCGACAGGGACTTTAATGAGCAGTTCTTC.

The chain employs TRBV4-1 and TRBJ2-7; TRBD2 agrees at 13 bases. V was pared by 1 base and J by 3 bases, with 6 bases of the junction left unmatched. Germline V gene sequence: CDR1 MGHRA, CDR2 YSYEKL. This CDR3 is 17 amino acids long. The CDR3 region is CASSQGMTSGRFYEQYF. The CDR3, as DNA: TGCGCCAGCAGCCAAGGAATGACTAGCGGGAGGTTCTACGAGCAGTACTTC.

The chain employs TRBV12-3 or TRBV12-4 and TRBJ2-3; D ambiguous. Trimming left V 5 bases short and J 5 bases short, with 8 bases between. This CDR3 spans 12 amino acids. The CDR3 DNA is TGTGCCAGCAGTATGAGTTTAGATACGCAGTATTTT. Encoded protein: CASSMSLDTQYF.

This chain connects TRBV6-5 to TRBJ1-3; 8 bases are a match to TRBD1. CDR3 size: 16 residues. The V gene end was trimmed by 3 bases and the J gene end by 2 bases; junction bases not matched to a gene: 6. Germline lookup yields CDR1 MNHEY and CDR2 SVGAGI. The CDR3 protein is CASSYTMTGAGNTIYF. The CDR3 nucleotides are TGTGCCAGCAGTTATACGATGACAGGGGCTGGAAACACCATATATTTT.

The chain uses TRBV6-4 and TRBJ2-1, with D unclear. The CDR3 runs 13 residues. Deletions cut 5 bases from V and 5 bases from J, with 10 bases between. From germline, CDR1 is MRHNA and CDR2 SNTAGT. CDR3 residues: CASSFSLNNEQFF. The DNA for the CDR3 is TGTGCCAGCAGTTTCTCACTGAACAATGAGCAGTTCTTC.

The chain uses TRBV6-5 and TRBJ1-5; TRBD1 matches at 8 bases. The V and J ends lost 5 bases and 4 bases, in that order; junction bases with no gene match: 4. CDR1 is MNHEY and CDR2 is SVGAGI in the germline V gene. This CDR3 spans 14 amino acids. The CDR3 nucleotides are TGTGCCAGCAGTCCGGACAGGGAAAATCAGCCCCAGCATTTT. This encodes CASSPDRENQPQHF.

The chain carries TRBV27 and TRBJ1-6; D may be TRBD1 (6 bases). The germline CDR1 and CDR2 sequences are MNHEY and SMNVEV (reference sequence). There are 14 residues in the CDR3. With 4 bases removed from V and 5 bases from J, the gap between germline ends came to 9 bases. The CDR3 region has the DNA TGTGCCAGCAGTTGGGACAAGGATAATTCACCCCTCCACTTT. Encoded protein: CASSWDKDNSPLHF.

The chain carries TRBV19 and TRBJ2-7; D is perhaps TRBD1 (5 bases). This CDR3 is 13 amino acids long. V was shortened by 4 bases and J by 2 bases, with 9 bases between the two germline ends. Germline V gene data show CDR1 as LNHDA and CDR2 as SQIVND (reference sequence). CDR3 coding DNA: TGTGCCAGTAGTAACAGGCGCACCTACGAGCAGTACTTC. Residues: CASSNRRTYEQYF.

This clone showed up just once. V is TRBV11-3 and J is TRBJ2-1; D not resolved. The V gene lost 0 bases and the J gene lost 5 bases, with 8 bases spanning the gap. The CDR3 is 14 amino acids. Germline V lookup: CDR1 SGHNT, CDR2 YENEEA. The CDR3 coding sequence is TGTGCCAGCAGCTTAGATCCTCCTAACAATGAGCAGTTCTTC. This translates into CASSLDPPNNEQFF.

This clone has just one count. This sequence joins TRBV4-1 and TRBJ1-2; no clear D gene. Germline CDR1 and CDR2: MGHRA and YSYEKL. The CDR3 has 14 amino acids. V was shortened by 1 base and J by 6 bases, with 12 bases between the two germline ends. The CDR3 nucleotides are TGCGCCAGCAGCCAAGTCCAGTCGGGGAATGGCTACACCTTC. It translates to CASSQVQSGNGYTF.

The genes are TRBV5-5 and TRBJ2-7, with a possible D match to TRBD2 (5 bases). Germline CDR1 and CDR2: SGHKS and YYEKEE (reference sequence). V lost 4 bases, J lost 1 base, and 12 bases lay in between. The CDR3 spans 14 residues. The CDR3 loop reads CASSPGRGSYEQYF. The CDR3 coding sequence is TGTGCCAGCAGCCCCGGACGGGGATCCTACGAGCAGTACTTC.

The chain carries TRBV7-8 and TRBJ1-1, with D perhaps matching TRBD1 (6 bases). Germline CDR1 is SGHVS and CDR2 is FQNEAQ. The V and J ends lost 3 bases and 4 bases respectively, with 12 bases between them. There are 14 residues in the CDR3. The CDR3 DNA is TGTGCCAGCAGCTTCTCAGGGGCGAGCACTGAAGCTTTCTTT. It translates to CASSFSGASTEAFF.

The chain combines TRBV11-2 with TRBJ2-1; D may be TRBD2 (7 bases). Germline V gene sequence: CDR1 SGHAT, CDR2 FQNNGV. Trimming shortened V by 3 bases and J by 13 bases, and 13 bases separated the two germline ends. The CDR3 sequence is 12 residues long. DNA for the CDR3: TGTGCCAGCAGCTTGGGGGAGGGGGATCAGTTCTTC. This sequence encodes CASSLGEGDQFF.

V gene TRBV19 combines with J gene TRBJ1-1, with a possible D match to TRBD1 (6 bases). The germline CDR1 and CDR2 sequences are LNHDA and SQIVND (reference sequence). V lost 7 bases, J lost 5 bases, and 14 bases lay in between. The CDR3 is made up of 13 amino acids. The CDR3 loop reads CASIERGRTEAFF. As DNA, the CDR3 is TGTGCCAGTATAGAAAGGGGGAGAACTGAAGCTTTCTTT.

The chain employs TRBV4-1 and TRBJ1-3; no clear D gene. Trimming left V 1 base short and J 4 bases short, with 11 bases between. Germline CDR1 is MGHRA and CDR2 is YSYEKL. CDR3 size: 15 residues. The CDR3 reads CASSQGYERGNTIYF. CDR3 sequence (DNA): TGCGCCAGCAGCCAAGGTTACGAACGGGGAAACACCATATATTTT.

A few counts support this clone. This chain uses TRBV19 with TRBJ2-3; 7 positions agree with TRBD2. V gave up 7 bases and J gave up 2 bases; unmatched junction bases: 12. The CDR3 runs to 16 residues. Germline CDR1 and CDR2: LNHDA and SQIVND (reference sequence). CDR3 sequence (DNA): TGTGCCAGTAAGGGCGGGGGAGGGTGGTTCACAGATACGCAGTATTTT. Translation gives CASKGGGGWFTDTQYF.

The V gene is TRBV6-5, the J gene TRBJ2-5; 7 bases align to TRBD1. CDR1 is MNHEY and CDR2 is SVGAGI in the germline V gene. The CDR3 sequence is 15 residues long. Trimming at V came to 2 bases and at J to 5 bases, leaving 8 bases not matched to a gene. The CDR3 loop reads CASSYEAGGAETQYF. The CDR3 DNA reads as TGTGCCAGCAGTTACGAGGCAGGGGGTGCGGAGACCCAGTACTTC.